This T cell receptor beta chain was recorded in a study of shared clonotypes between healthy human individuals (dated by TCRdb to 2018 to 2021). Concerning the study at large: A couple of women and a few men aged 18 to 49 years were included in the cohort. Different laboratories and diverse techniques were used to prepare libraries and sequence TCR repertoires, to increase sequencing depth and limit assay-specific biases. For each donor, CD4 naive and CD4 memory were each run on three plates, CD8 naive on two plates, and CD8 memory on one plate. Between about 0.94 and 10 billion PBMCs per donor were obtained by leukapheresis. To estimate repertoire size and how much clonotypes are shared between individuals, the study performed deep sequencing of blood TCR repertoires from roughly five healthy adults.

As regards this clone: It has no known antigen specificity. Base qualities are not provided; no much larger clone lies one nucleotide away.

The V end gives up 4 bases and the J end 8 bases, leaving 9 bases in the junction not matched to a gene. Per the germline V gene (reference sequence), LNHDA is the CDR1 and SQIVND is the CDR2. The CDR3 has 16 amino acids, counting the end cysteine and phenylalanine. This entry keeps only the CDR3 DNA: 48 bases, framed from base 1. Healthy HIV-negative adults with no recently reported acute infections or vaccinations were included as donors. Every donor was a Caucasian adult living in Nashville, Tennessee, USA. CD4+ T cells were enriched by magnetic negative selection, after which naive cells were positively selected on CD45RA and the negative fraction was taken as the memory subset. Blood was collected by leukapheresis, and PBMCs were isolated by Ficoll-Histopaque density gradient centrifugation and then cryopreserved in liquid nitrogen vapor phase. Purity and quantity of every magnetically sorted T cell population were checked by analytical flow cytometry. Genomic DNA was isolated from each sorted fraction and quantified by UV absorbance on a Nanodrop 2000c.

The paper's findings and limits, for the study overall: Based on pairwise subsampling, the degree of clonotype sharing among donors was expected to be affected by sequencing depth. Compared with non-shared clonotypes, the clonotypes found in all four sorted-subset donors had higher generation probabilities. Larger estimated clonotype richness was generally found for naive subsets than for memory subsets. Rarefaction of sorted-subset datasets indicated incomplete sequencing despite the large sequencing depth. Sampling was restricted to blood, and TCR repertoires in tissues likely differ from the TCR repertoires found in blood. Because the study included a small number of donors, the genetic and exposure-history diversity represented was limited. About 4.5% of naive CD4, 3.5% of naive CD8, around 2.3% of memory CD4, and about 0.4% of memory CD8 clonotypes were shared across a few donors.

Using the deep immunoSEQ assay, multiplex PCR amplified TCR CDR3 regions from genomic DNA. Extracted genomic DNA from each cell subset was distributed evenly across all wells of several immunoSEQ 96-well plates, and each plate was treated as a replicate. For sorted subsets, 150 to 250 ng genomic DNA, equal to 30,000 or so T cell genomes, was loaded into each replicate PCR. The purified libraries were quantified using a Qubit 3.0 fluorometer, sized with a Bioanalyzer 2100, and then quantified again using the KAPA Library Quantification kit. Each immunoSEQ 96-well plate was sequenced on its own single-read 150-cycle Illumina NextSeq 550 flow cell. The study's own analysis went as follows. Because only junctional sequences without quality scores were contained in the immunoSEQ output, filtering matching that applied to full-length reads could not be performed. To assign V/J genes and CDR3, sequences were annotated against IMGT germline references using PyIR, a Python wrapper for IgBLAST v1.9. Any read was removed if the V/J assignment was weak (E-value above 1e-6), the CDR3 was missing, or the read contained stop codons, out-of-frame junctions, or ambiguous translated residues. V3J clonotypes were defined by identical inferred V gene, J gene, and CDR3 amino acid sequence. To compute the percentage overlap between repertoires, the number of shared unique clonotypes was divided by the size of the smaller repertoire. Three approaches were used to assess repertoire richness: RTK rarefaction, the Chao1 estimator, and Recon v2.1 estimates of unobserved clonotypes. Generation probabilities for all TCRbeta clonotypes obtained by the gDNA method from a few donors were computed using OLGA. TCRdb limited this immuneACCESS table to in-frame rearrangements with V and J called. A share of clones is missing; checked studies link under half to unresolved V genes, and the rest is unexplained. V and J calls and clone size are those listed in that table; D and trimming were worked out from the DNA. The table for this sample lists about 2.4 million clones; 93% of them were counted only once. In total, the top ten clones hold approximately 0.37% of the sample.

The sample consisted of naive CD4+ T cells from PBMCs. The sample's cell subset or site label, in plain terms: CD45RA+ positively selected. The V and J genes are TRBV19 and TRBJ2-1; a stretch of 12 junction bases matches TRBD2. The receptor was derived from a man aged 18 to 35 in good health. Some clones in this sample may be carry-over from other donors' samples. CDR3 protein: CASSTHGLAGIDEQFF. The DNA is TGTGCCAGTAGTACCCACGGACTAGCGGGAATTGATGAGCAGTTCTTC.